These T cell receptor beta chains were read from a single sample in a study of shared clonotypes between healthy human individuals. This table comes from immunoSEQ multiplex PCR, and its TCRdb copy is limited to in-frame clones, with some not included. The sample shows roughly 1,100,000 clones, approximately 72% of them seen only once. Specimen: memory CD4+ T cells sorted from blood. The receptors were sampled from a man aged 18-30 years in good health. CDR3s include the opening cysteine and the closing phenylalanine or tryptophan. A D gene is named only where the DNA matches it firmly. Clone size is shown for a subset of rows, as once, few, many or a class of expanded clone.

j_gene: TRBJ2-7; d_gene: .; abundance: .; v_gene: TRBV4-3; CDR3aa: CASSLTEAGAVHF; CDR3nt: TGCGCCAGCAGCCTTACTGAAGCGGGTGCAGTGCACTTC
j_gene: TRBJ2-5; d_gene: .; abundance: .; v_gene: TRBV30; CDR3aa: CAWNLWGETQYF; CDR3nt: TGTGCCTGGAACTTATGGGGTGAGACCCAGTACTTC
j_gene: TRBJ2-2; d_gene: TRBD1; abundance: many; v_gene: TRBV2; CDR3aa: CASSPTGALTGELFF; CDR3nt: TGTGCCAGCAGCCCGACAGGGGCCCTCACCGGGGAGCTGTTTTTT
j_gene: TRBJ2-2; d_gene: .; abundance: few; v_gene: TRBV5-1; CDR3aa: CASSLEQLLGELFF; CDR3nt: TGCGCCAGCAGCTTGGAACAGCTTCTCGGGGAGCTGTTTTTT
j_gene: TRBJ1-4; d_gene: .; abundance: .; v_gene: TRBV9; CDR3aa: CASSVGQGSANEKLFF; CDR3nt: TGTGCCAGCAGCGTAGGACAAGGGTCCGCTAATGAAAAACTGTTTTTT
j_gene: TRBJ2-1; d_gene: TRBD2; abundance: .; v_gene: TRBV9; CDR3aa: CASSVAGGPNEQFF; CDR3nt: TGTGCCAGCAGCGTGGCGGGAGGGCCGAATGAGCAGTTCTTC
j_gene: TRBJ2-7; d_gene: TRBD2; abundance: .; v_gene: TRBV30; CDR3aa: CAWRLPSGRIYEQYF; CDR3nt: TGTGCCTGGAGGCTCCCTAGCGGGAGGATCTACGAGCAGTACTTC
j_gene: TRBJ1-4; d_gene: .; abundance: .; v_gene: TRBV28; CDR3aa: CASSGGGFGEKLFF; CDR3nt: TGTGCCAGCAGTGGAGGAGGGTTCGGTGAAAAACTGTTTTTT
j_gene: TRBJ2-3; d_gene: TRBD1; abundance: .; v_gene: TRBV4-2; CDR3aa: CASSQDGGGQGKDTQYF; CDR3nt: TGTGCCAGCAGCCAAGATGGTGGGGGACAGGGGAAAGATACGCAGTATTTT
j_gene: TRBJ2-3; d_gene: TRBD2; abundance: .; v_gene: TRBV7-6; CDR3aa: CASSLSSGYTDTQYF; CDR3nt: TGTGCCAGCAGCTTATCTAGCGGTTACACAGATACGCAGTATTTT
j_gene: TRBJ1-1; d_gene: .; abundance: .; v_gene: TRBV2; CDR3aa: CASTTDEGPRAFF; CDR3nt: TGTGCCAGCACCACAGACGAGGGACCGAGAGCTTTCTTT
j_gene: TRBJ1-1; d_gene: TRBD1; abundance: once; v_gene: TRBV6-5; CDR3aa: CASSSKTGAGNTEAFF; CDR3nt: TGTGCCAGCAGTTCCAAAACAGGGGCGGGTAACACTGAAGCTTTCTTT
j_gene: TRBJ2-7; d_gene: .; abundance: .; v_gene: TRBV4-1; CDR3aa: CASSQGTSRYF; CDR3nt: TGCGCCAGCAGCCAAGGTACTAGCCGGTACTTC
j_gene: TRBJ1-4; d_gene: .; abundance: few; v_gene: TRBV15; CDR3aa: CATSGGWGFSEKLFF; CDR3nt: TGTGCCACCAGCGGGGGTTGGGGTTTCAGTGAAAAACTGTTTTTT
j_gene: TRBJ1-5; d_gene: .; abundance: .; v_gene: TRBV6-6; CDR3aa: CASTDRLNQPQHF; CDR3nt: TGTGCCAGCACGGACAGACTCAATCAGCCCCAGCATTTT
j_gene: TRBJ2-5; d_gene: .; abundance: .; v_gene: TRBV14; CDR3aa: CASSQFLGETQYF; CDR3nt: TGTGCCAGCAGCCAATTCTTAGGCGAGACCCAGTACTTC
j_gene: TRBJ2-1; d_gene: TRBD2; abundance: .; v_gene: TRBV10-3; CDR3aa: CAIRTTSGSYEQFF; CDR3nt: TGTGCCATCAGGACGACTAGCGGGAGTTATGAGCAGTTCTTC
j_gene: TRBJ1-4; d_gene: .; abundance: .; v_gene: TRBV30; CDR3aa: CAWSVGPTNEKLFF; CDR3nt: TGTGCCTGGAGTGTTGGGCCAACTAATGAAAAACTGTTTTTT
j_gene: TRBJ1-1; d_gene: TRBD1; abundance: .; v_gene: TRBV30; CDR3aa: CAWSVVQGRTEAFF; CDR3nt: TGTGCCTGGAGTGTAGTACAGGGGAGGACTGAAGCTTTCTTT
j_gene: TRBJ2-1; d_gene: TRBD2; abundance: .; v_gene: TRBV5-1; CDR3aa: CASSLELAPSGQFF; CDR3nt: TGCGCCAGCAGCTTGGAACTAGCGCCCTCGGGGCAGTTCTTC
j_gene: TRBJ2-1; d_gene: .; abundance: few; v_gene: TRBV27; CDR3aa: CASTRTTRSSYNEQFF; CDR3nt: TGTGCCAGCACGCGGACTACAAGGAGCTCCTACAATGAGCAGTTCTTC
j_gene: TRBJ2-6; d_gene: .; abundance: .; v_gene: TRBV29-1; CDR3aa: CSVGALSGANVLTF; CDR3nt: TGCAGCGTTGGGGCCCTCTCTGGGGCCAACGTCCTGACTTTC
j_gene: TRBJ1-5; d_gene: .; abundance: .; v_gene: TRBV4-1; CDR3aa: CASSQGGVTNQPQHF; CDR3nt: TGCGCCAGCAGCCAAGGGGGGGTAACCAATCAGCCCCAGCATTTT
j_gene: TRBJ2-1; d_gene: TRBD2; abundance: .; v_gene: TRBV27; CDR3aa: CASSSTQLAYNEQFF; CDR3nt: TGTGCCAGCAGTTCCACCCAACTAGCGTACAATGAGCAGTTCTTC
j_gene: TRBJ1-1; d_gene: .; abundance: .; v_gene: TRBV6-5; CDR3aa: CASSWGQMNTEAFF; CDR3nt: TGTGCCAGCAGCTGGGGGCAGATGAACACTGAAGCTTTCTTT
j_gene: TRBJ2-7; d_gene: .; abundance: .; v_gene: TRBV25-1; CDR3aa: CASSGLTGRQYF; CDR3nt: TGTGCCAGCAGTGGGCTCACAGGACGGCAGTACTTC
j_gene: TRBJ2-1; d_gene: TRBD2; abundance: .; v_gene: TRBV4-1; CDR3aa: CASSQSTSGSYNEQFF; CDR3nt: TGCGCCAGCAGCCAGTCAACTAGCGGGAGTTACAATGAGCAGTTCTTC
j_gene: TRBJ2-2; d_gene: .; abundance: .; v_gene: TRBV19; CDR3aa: CASSGGGVYTGELFF; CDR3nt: TGTGCCAGTAGTGGGGGTGGAGTATACACCGGGGAGCTGTTTTTT
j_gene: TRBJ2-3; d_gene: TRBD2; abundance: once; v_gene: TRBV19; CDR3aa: CATRDYADTQYF; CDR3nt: TGTGCCACCCGGGACTACGCAGATACGCAGTATTTT